This T cell receptor (beta chain) was captured in a study of CD8+ T cells in alopecia areata. V was clipped by 3 bases and J by 5 bases; unmatched bases: 5. Germline assignment: CDR1 SNHLY and CDR2 FYNNEI. CDR3 length equals 15 residues. Isolated RNA was reverse transcribed into cDNA used as the sequencing template. Sequenced by immunoSEQ multiplex PCR; TCRdb stores in-frame clones only, minus some. The sample shows roughly 150,000 clones, around 50% of them seen only once. As for treatment: oral pan-JAK inhibitor, 5-10 mg twice daily. V and J are TRBV2 and TRBJ2-5; 11 bases match TRBD1. Sample: CD8+ T cells sorted from blood, taken at week 4, from a patient treated with tofacitinib. This receptor was obtained from a human donor with alopecia areata. CDR3 nucleotides: TGTGCCAGCAGTGAGGACAGGGGGCTGATGGAGACCCAGTACTTC. It encodes CASSEDRGLMETQYF.